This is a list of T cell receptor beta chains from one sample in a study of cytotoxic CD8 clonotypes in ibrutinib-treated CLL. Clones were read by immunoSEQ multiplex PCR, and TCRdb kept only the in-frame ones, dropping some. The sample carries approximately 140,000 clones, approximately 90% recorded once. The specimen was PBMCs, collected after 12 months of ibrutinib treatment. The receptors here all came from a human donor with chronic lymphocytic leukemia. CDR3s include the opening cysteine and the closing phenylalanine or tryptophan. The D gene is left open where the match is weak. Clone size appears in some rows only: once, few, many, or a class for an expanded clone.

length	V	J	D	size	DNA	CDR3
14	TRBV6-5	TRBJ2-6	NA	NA	TGTGCCAGCAGATACAACTCTGGGGCCAACGTCCTGACTTTC	CASRYNSGANVLTF
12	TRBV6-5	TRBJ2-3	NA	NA	TGTGCCAGCAGTCCCTCCACAGATACGCAGTATTTT	CASSPSTDTQYF
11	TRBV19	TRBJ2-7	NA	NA	TGTGCCAGTAGTGGTACCTACGAGCAGTACTTC	CASSGTYEQYF
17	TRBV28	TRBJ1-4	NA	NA	TGTGCCAGCAGTTCCCTCGGGGGGAAGACAGAAGGGCGAAAACTGTTTTTT	CASSSLGGKTEGRKLFF
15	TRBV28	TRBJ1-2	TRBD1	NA	TGTGCCAGCAGTTCGGGACAGGCTGCTAACTATGGCTACACCTTC	CASSSGQAANYGYTF
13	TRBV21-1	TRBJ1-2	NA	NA	TGTGCCAGCAACCTACAGTTTTTCTATGGCTACACCTTC	CASNLQFFYGYTF
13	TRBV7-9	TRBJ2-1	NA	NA	TGTGCCAGCATCCTTCCCTCGACCGATGAGCAGTTCTTC	CASILPSTDEQFF
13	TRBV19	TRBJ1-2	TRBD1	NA	TGTGCCAGTAGTAGGACAGGACTCTATGGCTACACCTTC	CASSRTGLYGYTF
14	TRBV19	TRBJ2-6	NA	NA	TGTGCCAGTAGTTACCCAGGGGGGGCCAACGTCCTGACTTTC	CASSYPGGANVLTF
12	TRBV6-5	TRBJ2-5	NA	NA	TGTGCCAGCGGTTACACCCAAGAGACCCAGTACTTC	CASGYTQETQYF
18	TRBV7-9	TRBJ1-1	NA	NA	TGTGCCAGCAGCTTAGCGGTTTGGGCGAGCGGTGAATTTGATGAAGCTTTCTTT	CASSLAVWASGEFDEAFF
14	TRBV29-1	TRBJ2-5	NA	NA	TGCAGCGTTGTGGCACAGGGCGCGGCGGAGACCCAGTACTTC	CSVVAQGAAETQYF
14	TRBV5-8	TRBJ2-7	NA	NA	TGTGCCAGCAGCTACTCAGGGCCGTGGGGCGAGCAGTACTTC	CASSYSGPWGEQYF
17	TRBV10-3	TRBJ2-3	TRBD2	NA	TGTGCCATCAGTGAGTCTAGCGGGAGACGAGGTACAGATACGCAGTATTTT	CAISESSGRRGTDTQYF
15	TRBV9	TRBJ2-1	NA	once	TGTGCCAGCAGCGTAGGACAGACCGTGTACAATGAGCAGTTCTTC	CASSVGQTVYNEQFF
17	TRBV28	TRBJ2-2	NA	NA	TGTGCCAGCAGTTTCCCCCAAGGCAGGGCTGTGACCGGGGAGCTGTTTTTT	CASSFPQGRAVTGELFF
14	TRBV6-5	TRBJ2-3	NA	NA	TGTGCCAGCAGTCCAGACCGGTCCACAGATACGCAGTATTTT	CASSPDRSTDTQYF
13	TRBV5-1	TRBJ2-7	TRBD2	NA	TGCGCCAGCAGGGAGGCGGGAGCCTACGAGCAGTACTTC	CASREAGAYEQYF
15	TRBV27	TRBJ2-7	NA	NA	TGTGCCAGCAGTTTATCTTGGGGGAGTTCCCACGAGCAGTACTTC	CASSLSWGSSHEQYF
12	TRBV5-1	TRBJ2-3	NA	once	TGCGCCAGCAGCCCCGCTCGTGATACGCAGTATTTT	CASSPARDTQYF
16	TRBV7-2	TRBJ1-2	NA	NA	TGTGCCAGCAGCCTACAGTGGGAGCTAACTAACTATGGCTACACCTTC	CASSLQWELTNYGYTF
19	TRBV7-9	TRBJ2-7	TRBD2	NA	TGTGCCAGCAGCTCCCCCCCCGGGACTAGCGGGAGGAGCTCCTACGAGCAGTACTTC	CASSSPPGTSGRSSYEQYF
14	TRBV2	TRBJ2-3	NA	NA	TGTGCCAGCAGTGAAAAGGCTAGCACAGATACGCAGTATTTT	CASSEKASTDTQYF
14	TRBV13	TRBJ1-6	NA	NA	TGTGCCAGCAGCTACTTGGACAGTAATTCACCCCTCCACTTT	CASSYLDSNSPLHF
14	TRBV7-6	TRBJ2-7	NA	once	TGTGCCAGCAGCTCCCCCGGGAGATGGGGCGAGCAGTACTTC	CASSSPGRWGEQYF
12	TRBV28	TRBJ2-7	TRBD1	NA	TGTGCCAGCAGTTTTGGACAGGGCGAGCAGTACTTC	CASSFGQGEQYF
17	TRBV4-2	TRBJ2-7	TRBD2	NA	TGTGCCAGCAGCCATACCCGGACGGGGACTAGACCCTACGAGCAGTACTTC	CASSHTRTGTRPYEQYF
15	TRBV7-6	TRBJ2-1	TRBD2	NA	TGTGCCAGCAGCTTCAGCGGGAGGGCCGTCAATGAGCAGTTCTTC	CASSFSGRAVNEQFF
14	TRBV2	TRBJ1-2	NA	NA	TGTGCCAGCAGTCCCCCCGGGACTAACTATGGCTACACCTTC	CASSPPGTNYGYTF
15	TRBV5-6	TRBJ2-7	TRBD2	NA	TGTGCCAGCAGCTTGATAGCGGGAGGAAGCTACGAGCAGTACTTC	CASSLIAGGSYEQYF
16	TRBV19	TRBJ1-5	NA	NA	TGTGCCAGTAAAAAGAGAGACAGAGGGCAATATCAGCCCCAGCATTTT	CASKKRDRGQYQPQHF
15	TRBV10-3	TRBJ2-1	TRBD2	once	TGTGCCATCAGTGGAATACCGGCGGGAGAGGGTGAGCAGTTCTTC	CAISGIPAGEGEQFF
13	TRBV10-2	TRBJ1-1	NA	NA	TGCGCCAGCAGCCCCTTGATGAACACTGAAGCTTTCTTT	CASSPLMNTEAFF
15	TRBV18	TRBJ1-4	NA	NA	TGTGCCAGCTCACCACAGGCCCCCAGGGATGAAAAACTGTTTTTT	CASSPQAPRDEKLFF
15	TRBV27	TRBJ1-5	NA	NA	TGTGCCAGCAGTCGAGCCGGGACAAAGAATCAGCCCCAGCATTTT	CASSRAGTKNQPQHF
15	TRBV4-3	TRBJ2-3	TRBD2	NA	TGCGCCAGCAGCCAATCCAGCGGGAGCATATATACGCAGTATTTT	CASSQSSGSIYTQYF
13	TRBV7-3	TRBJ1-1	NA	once	TGTGCCAGCAGCCGCGACGGGAACACTGAAGCTTTCTTT	CASSRDGNTEAFF
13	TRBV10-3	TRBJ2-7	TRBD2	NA	TGTGCCACCGGGGGGTCTACATCCTACGAGCAGTACTTC	CATGGSTSYEQYF
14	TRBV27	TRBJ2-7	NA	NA	TGTGCCAGCACCCGGGACGGCTACTCCTACGAGCAGTACTTC	CASTRDGYSYEQYF
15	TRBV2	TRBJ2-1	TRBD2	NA	TGTGCCAGCACCGAAGGGACTAGCGGACAGAATGAGCAGTTCTTC	CASTEGTSGQNEQFF
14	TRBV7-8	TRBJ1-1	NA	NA	TGTGCCAGCAGCCCCCGGGACACGAGCTCTGAAGCTTTCTTT	CASSPRDTSSEAFF
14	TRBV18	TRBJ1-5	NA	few	TGTGCCAGCTCACCAGCGACAGCCAATCAGCCCCAGCATTTT	CASSPATANQPQHF
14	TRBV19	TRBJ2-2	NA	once	TGTGCCAGTGGGGGCAGCGCGAACACCGGGGAGCTGTTTTTT	CASGGSANTGELFF
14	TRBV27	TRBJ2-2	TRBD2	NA	TGTGCCAGCAGTTCCGGACTAGCAACCGGGGAGCTGTTTTTT	CASSSGLATGELFF
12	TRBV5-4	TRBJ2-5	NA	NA	TGTGCCAGCAGGACTGGGGATGAGACCCAGTACTTC	CASRTGDETQYF